The rows below give T cell receptor beta chains drawn from one sample of a study of T-cell reconstitution after alpha-beta-depleted transplantation in children. A single record per CDR3 protein comes from TCRdb applying MiXCR to the PCR reads. Of approximately 500,000 distinct CDR3 sequences in the sample, roughly a quarter were seen once. The sequencing used PBMCs, collected before TCRalphabeta/CD19-depleted stem cell transplant. The receptors were gathered from a boy under three years old with Wiskott-Aldrich syndrome, due to receive a stem cell transplant. The CDR3 runs from the conserved cysteine through the conserved F or W. The order of the fields is D gene, J gene, clone size, V gene, CDR3 protein, CDR3 DNA. D genes are given only for firm matches. Size is stated for part of the rows, as once, few or many counts, or as a class when the clone is expanded.

- TRBJ2-2 few TRBV7-8 CASSLMTGNTGELFF TGTGCCAGCAGCTTAATGACGGGGAACACCGGGGAGCTGTTTTTT
- TRBJ2-1 once TRBV4-2 CASSQEIGGLGNEQFF TGTGCCAGCAGCCAAGAAATAGGGGGGCTAGGCAATGAGCAGTTCTTC
TRBD2 TRBJ2-7 - TRBV5-1 CASSLARGLADSYEQYF TGCGCCAGCAGCTTGGCCCGCGGACTAGCGGACTCCTACGAGCAGTACTTC
- TRBJ1-1 few TRBV12-5 CASGLEGDGTEAFF TGTGCTAGTGGTTTGGAGGGGGACGGCACTGAAGCTTTCTTT
TRBD1 TRBJ1-4 - TRBV5-6 CASRYRGANEKLFF TGTGCCAGCCGCTACAGGGGTGCTAATGAAAAACTGTTTTTT
- TRBJ1-2 - TRBV7-9 CASSEVDYGYTF TGTGCCAGCAGCGAAGTGGACTATGGCTACACCTTC
- TRBJ2-2 few TRBV12-3/TRBV12-4 CASSPLITGELFF TGTGCCAGCAGTCCCTTAATCACCGGGGAGCTGTTTTTT
TRBD2 TRBJ2-1 few TRBV5-1 CASSLQLAAYNEQFF TGCGCCAGCAGCTTGCAGCTAGCGGCCTACAATGAGCAGTTCTTC
- TRBJ2-1 - TRBV7-2 CASTQPGLAYNEQFF TGTGCCAGCACCCAGCCGGGACTTGCATACAATGAGCAGTTCTTC
- TRBJ1-1 - TRBV10-3 CAISESGFSEAFF TGTGCCATCAGTGAGTCGGGGTTCTCTGAAGCTTTCTTT
- TRBJ2-1 - TRBV10-3 CAISESGGAGYNEQFF TGTGCCATCAGTGAGTCGGGTGGGGCTGGCTACAATGAGCAGTTCTTC
TRBD1 TRBJ2-7 few TRBV12-3/TRBV12-4 CASSNWDRATYEQYF TGTGCCAGCAGTAATTGGGACAGAGCAACCTACGAGCAGTACTTC
- TRBJ2-2 few TRBV29-1 CSVVGQRLNTGELFF TGCAGCGTTGTTGGGCAGCGACTGAACACCGGGGAGCTGTTTTTT
TRBD2 TRBJ2-5 - TRBV27 CASRTSGGKETQYF TGTGCCAGCAGGACTAGCGGGGGTAAAGAGACCCAGTACTTC
- TRBJ1-2 few TRBV7-9 CASSSGASNYGYTF TGTGCCAGCAGCTCGGGGGCGTCTAACTATGGCTACACCTTC
- TRBJ1-1 few TRBV2 CASSEHGGAFF TGTGCCAGCAGTGAACATGGTGGAGCTTTCTTT
- TRBJ1-1 - TRBV5-1 CASSSSGTPDTEAFF TGCGCCAGCAGCTCCTCCGGGACTCCGGACACTGAAGCTTTCTTT
- TRBJ2-2 - TRBV5-6 CASSLYPGGDTGELFF TGTGCCAGCAGCTTGTACCCAGGGGGGGACACCGGGGAGCTGTTTTTT
TRBD1 TRBJ2-2 - TRBV20-1 CSARTGGFDTGELFF TGCAGTGCTAGAACAGGGGGGTTTGACACCGGGGAGCTGTTTTTT
- TRBJ2-1 few TRBV12-3/TRBV12-4 CASSFVGDPNEQFF TGTGCCAGCAGTTTCGTTGGGGATCCCAATGAGCAGTTCTTC
- TRBJ2-6 - TRBV20-1 CSALDSTPGANVLTF TGCAGTGCCCTGGACAGTACACCAGGGGCCAACGTCCTGACTTTC
- TRBJ2-1 few TRBV5-1 CASSHDAEGYEQFF TGCGCCAGCAGCCATGACGCAGAGGGCTATGAGCAGTTCTTC
TRBD1 TRBJ1-1 few TRBV7-2 CASSLFARGDTEAFF TGTGCCAGCAGCTTATTTGCCAGGGGGGACACTGAAGCTTTCTTT
- TRBJ2-1 - TRBV20-1 CSSTNGGRGSYNEQFF TGCAGTTCAACCAATGGGGGGAGAGGCTCCTACAATGAGCAGTTCTTC
TRBD2 TRBJ2-5 - TRBV3-1 CASSQDWWGSGGRAKETQYF TGTGCCAGCAGCCAAGATTGGTGGGGGTCCGGCGGGAGGGCCAAGGAGACCCAGTACTTC
TRBD2 TRBJ2-1 - TRBV5-1 CASSTILAGGLLGNEQFF TGCGCCAGCAGCACCATACTAGCGGGAGGGCTCCTGGGGAATGAGCAGTTCTTC
TRBD1 TRBJ1-2 - TRBV12-3/TRBV12-4 CASSSLTGTTNYGYTF TGTGCCAGCAGTTCACTGACAGGGACAACTAACTATGGCTACACCTTC
- TRBJ2-7 - TRBV20-1 CSARRTTYEQYF TGCAGTGCTAGGCGGACCACCTACGAGCAGTACTTC
- TRBJ1-4 many TRBV20-1 CSAHTGEKLFF TGCAGTGCTCATACAGGGGAAAAACTGTTTTTT
TRBD1 TRBJ1-2 once TRBV20-1 CSARDAYRGHGYTF TGCAGTGCTAGAGATGCTTACAGGGGGCATGGCTACACCTTC
- TRBJ1-2 - TRBV29-1 CSVVTDRINGYTF TGCAGCGTTGTAACGGACAGAATCAATGGCTACACCTTC